One and the same sample provided the 23 T cell receptor beta chains below, sequenced in a study of blood T cell repertoires in COVID-19. The method was immunoSEQ multiplex PCR; TCRdb's version includes in-frame clones alone and lacks a portion of them. This sample has about 300,000 clones, with around 87% found just once. Sequenced material: peripheral blood. Source of these receptors: a man between 65 and 80 years old with acute or convalescent COVID-19.

The rearrangement joins TRBV21-1 to TRBJ2-7; TRBD2 reflects the table's D call only, with no check against the DNA. TRBV21-1 is a listed pseudogene. This CDR3 is 13 amino acids long. The CDR3 bases are TGTGCCAGAAAACACCGGGGGACCTACGAGCAGTACTTC. Amino acids: CARKHRGTYEQYF.

This clone was picked up one time. This chain connects TRBV27 to TRBJ2-7; 8 bases line up with TRBD1. The CDR3 runs to 15 residues. Germline V lookup: CDR1 MNHEY, CDR2 SMNVEV (reference sequence). Losses at the gene ends were 2 bases for V and 0 bases for J; bases not matched to a gene: 3. The CDR3 region has the DNA TGTGCCAGCAGTTTAACGGGACAGGACTCCTACGAGCAGTACTTC. This translates into CASSLTGQDSYEQYF.

This sequence joins TRBV4-1 and TRBJ2-7; tentatively, D is TRBD2 (5 bases). CDR3 length: 14 residues. Trimming left V 1 base short and J 1 base short, with 8 bases between. Germline V gene data show CDR1 as MGHRA and CDR2 as YSYEKL. The CDR3 nucleotides are TGCGCCAGCAGCCAAGCTACTAGTTCCTACGAGCAGTACTTC. It is translated as CASSQATSSYEQYF.

The chain is built from TRBV7-2 and TRBJ2-7; TRBD2 aligns across 8 bases. With V trimmed by 5 bases and J by 3 bases, 15 bases remained unmatched. This CDR3 contains 17 residues. Germline CDR1 is SGHTA and CDR2 is FQGNSA. The CDR3 nucleotides read TGTGCCAGCAGCCAATCGTACGGGGGGGAAAGGGGCTACGAGCAGTACTTC. Translating gives CASSQSYGGERGYEQYF.

With respect to this clone: The same CDR3 also results from other DNA sequences found in this sample. This chain links TRBV4-2 with TRBJ2-6; D is ambiguous. Germline V CDR1 and CDR2: LGHNA, YNFKEQ. V lost 0 bases, J lost 3 bases, and 6 bases lay in between. The CDR3 extends over 15 amino acids. The CDR3 region is CASSQDTSGANVLTF. The CDR3 coding sequence is TGTGCCAGCAGCCAAGATACCAGTGGGGCCAACGTCCTGACTTTC.

This chain links TRBV6-7 with TRBJ2-1; 10 bases match TRBD2. TRBV6-7 is assigned to the ORF class and has an uncertain function. CDR3 length: 16 residues. Losses at the gene ends were 3 bases for V and 3 bases for J; bases not matched to a gene: 5. CDR3 region: CASSYFRTSGYNEQFF. CDR3 bases: TGTGCCAGCAGTTATTTTCGGACTAGCGGCTACAATGAGCAGTTCTTC.

The chain couples TRBV19 to TRBJ1-2, with TRBD1 matching 8 bases. Germline trimming cut 4 bases from V and 8 bases from J; bases unmatched to any gene: 6. The V gene's germline CDR1 is LNHDA and CDR2 SQIVND (reference sequence). CDR3 size: 13 residues. Here the CDR3 reads CASSKDRAKGYTF. DNA for the CDR3: TGTGCCAGTAGTAAGGACAGGGCGAAAGGCTACACCTTC.

The rearrangement links TRBV28 to TRBJ1-4; 8 positions agree with TRBD1. CDR3 length: 16 amino acids. The germline V gene has CDR1 MDHEN and CDR2 SYDVKM. The junction had 8 bases not matched to a gene; V was cut back by 6 bases and J by 2 bases. The CDR3, as DNA: TGTGCCAGCAGATCGGACAGGGCGGCCACTAATGAAAAACTGTTTTTT. Amino acids: CASRSDRAATNEKLFF.

This clone occurred a few times. Other DNA sequences in this sample translate to the same CDR3. The chain couples TRBV19 to TRBJ2-1; TRBD2 might be the D (6 bases). Germline CDR1 is LNHDA and CDR2 is SQIVND (reference sequence). Trimming removed 6 bases from V and 0 bases from J, with 15 bases in between. The CDR3 runs 16 residues. DNA of the CDR3: TGTGCCAGTAGGGGGACGCGGGGCAGCTCCTACAATGAGCAGTTCTTC. Its protein is CASRGTRGSSYNEQFF. The whole variable domain, remainder taken from reference TRBV19 and TRBJ2-1, is DGGITQSPKYLFRKEGQNVTLSCEQNLNHDAMYWYRQDPGQGLRLIYYSQIVNDFQKGDIAEGYSVSREKKESFPLTVTSAQKNPTAFYLCASRGTRGSSYNEQFFGPGTRLTVL.

The J gene is TRBJ2-7, the V gene TRBV30; no reliable D call. The CDR3 has 14 residues. V was cut by 0 bases and J by 1 base, with 10 bases left in between. The germline gives CDR1 GTSNPN, CDR2 SVGIG (reference sequence). The CDR3 reads CAWSVPRISYEQYF. The DNA for the CDR3 is TGTGCCTGGAGTGTACCCAGGATTTCCTACGAGCAGTACTTC.

The chain couples TRBV5-8 to TRBJ2-3; 7 bases line up with TRBD2. V dropped 4 bases and J dropped 7; count of bases not matched to a gene: 15. The CDR3 is made up of 16 amino acids. Germline loops: CDR1 SGHTS, CDR2 YDEGEE. CDR3 sequence (DNA): TGTGCCAGCAGCCAAGAATATATGCGGGGGATGAATACGCAGTATTTT. It yields the protein CASSQEYMRGMNTQYF.

The chain joins TRBV19 to TRBJ2-5; the match to TRBD2 covers 8 bases. The CDR3 contains 16 residues. The V segment lost 6 bases and the J segment 5 bases; nucleotides outside the gene matches: 14. Germline V gene lookup returns CDR1 LNHDA and CDR2 SQIVND (reference sequence). This chain's CDR3 is CASSPPGGRRGETQYF. The CDR3 DNA reads as TGTGCCAGTAGCCCCCCGGGGGGGCGACGAGGGGAGACCCAGTACTTC.

This chain joins TRBV5-1 and TRBJ2-7, with D possibly being TRBD1 (6 bases). This CDR3 spans 15 amino acids. CDR1 and CDR2 from the germline V gene are SGHRS and YFSETQ. Trimming cost V 0 bases and J 3 bases, with 13 bases left between them. Written as DNA, the CDR3 is TGCGCCAGCAGCTTGGGGGGGCACAACATCTACGAGCAGTACTTC. The encoded protein is CASSLGGHNIYEQYF.

The J gene is TRBJ2-2, the V gene TRBV4-3; a possible D gene is TRBD2 (5 bases). The germline CDR1 and CDR2 sequences are LGHNA and YSLEER. This CDR3 spans 11 amino acids. This CDR3 is CVRRGTGELFF. The CDR3 region has the DNA TGCGTAAGACGGGGCACCGGGGAGCTGTTTTTT.

The genes are TRBV28 and TRBJ2-2; 12 nucleotides align to TRBD2. The CDR3 is made up of 17 amino acids. J gave up 4 bases and V 7 bases, and 10 bases lay outside the gene matches. Germline V gene data show CDR1 as MDHEN and CDR2 as SYDVKM. The DNA for the CDR3 is TGTGCCAGCACCGTCCTAGCGGGGGGGCCGCTCACCGGGGAGCTGTTTTTT. This sequence encodes CASTVLAGGPLTGELFF.

This clone showed up just a few times. V gene TRBV13 combines with J gene TRBJ1-6; D not certain. This CDR3 contains 16 residues. Germline CDR1 and CDR2: PRHDT and FYEKMQ (reference sequence). Trimming took off 2 bases at V and 0 bases at J, with 8 bases between the two ends. The CDR3 DNA sequence: TGTGCCAGCAGCTTACTGTCTAGCTCCTATAATTCACCCCTCCACTTT. Translating it yields CASSLLSSSYNSPLHF.

The V gene is TRBV5-4, the J gene TRBJ1-1, with a tentative D call TRBD1 (5 bases). CDR3 length equals 16 residues. Trimming took 0 bases from V and 5 from J, leaving 17 bases between them. Germline V CDR1 and CDR2: SGHNT, YYREEE (reference sequence). The CDR3 is CASSLGPPARGTEAFF. The CDR3 nucleotides read TGTGCCAGCAGCTTGGGGCCACCGGCCCGGGGGACTGAAGCTTTCTTT.

This clone was observed a few times. The J gene is TRBJ2-1, the V gene TRBV19, with D unresolved. Per the germline V gene, CDR1 is LNHDA and CDR2 is SQIVND (reference sequence). This CDR3 comprises 13 residues. Deletions cut 1 base from V and 6 bases from J, with 7 bases between. This chain's CDR3 is CASSIVAGNEQFF. CDR3 in DNA: TGTGCCAGTAGTATAGTGGCAGGCAATGAGCAGTTCTTC. The complete variable domain, with remaining parts taken from reference TRBV19 and TRBJ2-1, reads DGGITQSPKYLFRKEGQNVTLSCEQNLNHDAMYWYRQDPGQGLRLIYYSQIVNDFQKGDIAEGYSVSREKKESFPLTVTSAQKNPTAFYLCASSIVAGNEQFFGPGTRLTVL.

The gene calls are TRBV5-1 and TRBJ1-6; tentative D call: TRBD1 (5 bases). The ends were cut back, 2 bases at V and 8 bases at J, with 8 bases in the middle. From germline, CDR1 is SGHRS and CDR2 YFSETQ. The CDR3 loop spans 13 amino acids. The CDR3 DNA reads TGCGCCAGCAGCTTCGCCAGGGATTCACCCCTCCACTTT. Translating it yields CASSFARDSPLHF.

This clone has only a few counts. The chain links TRBV30 to TRBJ2-5, with unresolved D. The ends were cut back, 2 bases at V and 1 base at J, with 2 bases in the middle. The CDR3 runs to 11 residues. Germline V lookup: CDR1 GTSNPN, CDR2 SVGIG (reference sequence). This CDR3 reads CAWSLQETQYF. The CDR3, as DNA: TGTGCCTGGAGTCTCCAAGAGACCCAGTACTTC.

This clone was detected once. The CDR3 region has the DNA TGTGCCAGCAGTGAGAGGACTAGCGGGAGGACAGATACGCAGTATTTT. Translation: CASSERTSGRTDTQYF. The rearrangement joins TRBV6-1 to TRBJ2-3, with 14 bases matching TRBD2. With 3 bases clipped from V and 3 bases from J, the junction kept 2 bases outside the gene matches. CDR1 and CDR2 from the germline V gene are MNHNS and SASEGT. The CDR3 has 16 amino acids.

The V and J genes are TRBV11-3 and TRBJ2-3, with TRBD1 matching 9 bases. V shed 5 bases and J 3 bases; nucleotides not matched to a gene: 3. This CDR3 has 14 residues. Germline CDR1 SGHNT, CDR2 YENEEA. CDR3 nucleotides: TGTGCCAGCAGCCTCGGACAGGGGACAGATACGCAGTATTTT. Its translation is CASSLGQGTDTQYF.

The chain employs TRBV28 and TRBJ1-2; D unresolved. The germline gives CDR1 MDHEN, CDR2 SYDVKM. V was clipped by 2 bases and J by 8 bases, with 18 bases between them. The CDR3 consists of 15 residues. The chain's CDR3 is CASSLSLPRRGGYTF. CDR3 bases: TGTGCCAGCAGTTTAAGTCTCCCGCGCCGAGGGGGCTACACCTTC.